The 25 T cell receptor beta chains in this list originate from one sample, sequenced in a study of STAT5B mutations in CD4+ large granular lymphocyte leukemia (dated by TCRdb to 2021 to 2024). Libraries were constructed by the immunoSEQ multiplex PCR assay. Entries here come from immuneACCESS through TCRdb and include only in-frame sequences with V and J called. Some clones fail to appear in such tables; in the studies checked, an unresolved V gene covers under half of the shortfall, and the cause of the remainder is unknown. The sample table records roughly 48,000 clones; approximately 70% of these occur just once. 1.5% of the sample is in the top ten clones. The sample taken for sequencing was CD4+ T cells from blood buffy coats. These receptor sequences come from a human donor in good health.

This clone was picked up one time. The chain links TRBV9 to TRBJ2-5, with TRBD2 matching 13 bases. This CDR3 region has 15 residues. Trimming took 4 bases from V and 5 from J; bases not matched to a gene: 5. The germline CDR1 and CDR2 sequences are SGDLS and YYNGEE. The chain's CDR3 is CASSLPTSGGETQYF. The CDR3 coding sequence is TGTGCCAGCAGCTTGCCGACTAGCGGGGGGGAGACCCAGTACTTC.

This clone was picked up a small number of times. The rearrangement uses TRBV4-2 and TRBJ1-1, with a weak D call TRBD1 (5 bases). This CDR3 has 12 residues. Germline V gene lookup returns CDR1 LGHNA and CDR2 YNFKEQ. V lost 4 bases and J lost 11, with 14 bases in between. The CDR3 DNA reads as TGTGCCAGCAGCCCCGATAGGGGCGAGGCTTTCTTT. Translating gives CASSPDRGEAFF.

This chain uses TRBV12-5 with TRBJ2-7, with a weak D call TRBD1 (5 bases). CDR3 length: 14 residues. Germline V CDR1 and CDR2: LGHNT, FRNRAP. The V end lost 9 bases, the J end lost 5 bases, and 20 bases lay between the germline ends. CDR3 sequence: CARPGPGHTNEQYV. The CDR3, as DNA: TGTGCTAGGCCTGGACCCGGACATACCAACGAGCAGTACGTC.

CDR3: CASPPKGDSGNTIYF. DNA for the CDR3: TGTGCCAGCCCTCCGAAGGGAGACTCTGGAAACACCATATATTTT. The V call is TRBV7-9, the J call TRBJ1-3; D uncertain. The CDR3 totals 15 residues. Deletions cut 8 bases from V and 0 bases from J, with 14 bases between. CDR1 is SEHNR and CDR2 is FQNEAQ in the germline V gene (reference sequence).

The chain carries TRBV6-5 and TRBJ1-3, with unresolved D. CDR1 MNHEY and CDR2 SVGAGI come from the germline V gene. This CDR3 spans 16 amino acids. Trimming pared 2 bases from V and 0 bases from J, leaving 11 bases between. Written as DNA, the CDR3 is TGTGCCAGCAGTTACCAACCACTCCACTCTGGAAACACCATATATTTT. Translation gives CASSYQPLHSGNTIYF.

The chain joins TRBV27 to TRBJ1-1, with a tentative D call TRBD1 (6 bases). The germline V gene encodes CDR1 MNHEY and CDR2 SMNVEV (reference sequence). This CDR3 has 14 residues. Trimming shortened V by 0 bases and J by 3 bases, and 8 bases separated the two germline ends. CDR3 bases: TGTGCCAGCAGTTTATCAGGGGGACACACTGAAGCTTTCTTT. Translating it yields CASSLSGGHTEAFF.

This clone was seen more than once but under ten times. The chain recombines TRBV28 with TRBJ2-1; the match to TRBD1 covers 12 bases. Germline loops: CDR1 MDHEN, CDR2 SYDVKM. The V and J ends lost 5 bases and 8 bases, in that order; junction bases with no gene match: 13. This CDR3 is built from 17 residues. This CDR3 is CASSPHFGTGGRDEQFF. The CDR3 DNA is TGTGCCAGCAGTCCCCACTTCGGGACAGGGGGCAGGGATGAGCAGTTCTTC.

This clone showed up just a few times. The chain joins TRBV19 to TRBJ1-1; D is undetermined. V lost 1 base and J lost 1, with 10 bases in between. The CDR3 is 15 amino acids. The V gene's germline CDR1 is LNHDA and CDR2 SQIVND (reference sequence). CDR3 sequence (DNA): TGTGCCAGTAGTATAGCCGTGGGAGGGAACACTGAAGCTTTCTTT. Encoded protein: CASSIAVGGNTEAFF.

This sequence joins TRBV6-6 and TRBJ2-1; 9 bases fit TRBD1. The V and J ends lost 6 bases and 9 bases, in that order; junction bases with no gene match: 9. The CDR3 has 14 amino acids. CDR1 is MNHNY, CDR2 SVGAGI, per germline (reference sequence). CDR3 sequence reads: CASSRDREGIEQFF. As DNA, the CDR3 is TGTGCCAGCAGCCGGGACAGGGAGGGAATTGAGCAGTTCTTC.

The chain joins TRBV28 to TRBJ1-2; possible D gene TRBD1, 6 bases. This CDR3 has 13 residues. The germline V gene encodes CDR1 MDHEN and CDR2 SYDVKM. The V end lost 5 bases, the J end lost 5 bases, and 12 bases lay between the germline ends. CDR3 coding DNA: TGTGCCAGCAGTCTACAGGGCCCGTATGGCTACACCTTC. Amino acids: CASSLQGPYGYTF.

This clone was found a few times. The CDR3 spells CAITRDSNYGYTF. CDR3 DNA: TGTGCCATCACCAGGGACAGCAACTATGGCTACACCTTC. The genes are TRBV10-3 and TRBJ1-2, with TRBD1 matching 7 bases. Germline V gene lookup returns CDR1 ENHRY and CDR2 SYGVKD. V was pared by 7 bases and J by 2 bases, with 4 bases of the junction left unmatched. CDR3 length equals 13 residues.

The chain has TRBV20-1 and TRBJ2-2; D unclear. The V gene lost 2 bases and the J gene lost 7 bases, with 5 bases spanning the gap. This CDR3 is built from 11 residues. Per germline, CDR1 DFQATT and CDR2 SNEGSKA (reference sequence). The CDR3 DNA sequence: TGCAGTGCTAGATTGCTCGGGGAGCTGTTTTTT. Translation: CSARLLGELFF.

The chain couples TRBV1 to TRBJ1-3. TRBV1 is flagged as a pseudogene. The length of the CDR3 is 18 residues. The CDR3 DNA sequence: TGCACCAGCAGCCACTTGATTGGCATCGGGCCTCCTGGAAACACCATATATTTT. Protein product: CTSSHLIGIGPPGNTIYF.

This rearrangement joins TRBV7-6 to TRBJ2-5; D gene unclear. CDR3 length: 14 amino acids. V was trimmed by 1 base and J by 7 bases, leaving 13 bases between them. Germline V gene lookup returns CDR1 SGHVS and CDR2 FNYEAQ. CDR3 sequence: CASSLDPSEMTQYF. The CDR3 nucleotides are TGTGCCAGCAGCTTAGATCCGTCTGAGATGACCCAGTACTTC.

This clone has a handful of counts. The V and J genes are TRBV19 and TRBJ1-6; 7 nucleotides agree with TRBD1. Germline V CDR1 and CDR2: LNHDA, SQIVND (reference sequence). Trimming cost V 5 bases and J 7 bases; bases outside gene matches: 8. The CDR3 loop spans 15 amino acids. CDR3 sequence: CASSARDRSNSPLHF. CDR3 bases: TGTGCCAGTAGTGCCCGGGACAGATCAAATTCACCCCTCCACTTT. Full variable domain (missing parts from reference TRBV19 and TRBJ1-6): DGGITQSPKYLFRKEGQNVTLSCEQNLNHDAMYWYRQDPGQGLRLIYYSQIVNDFQKGDIAEGYSVSREKKESFPLTVTSAQKNPTAFYLCASSARDRSNSPLHFGNGTRLTVT.

This clone was observed a few times. This chain uses TRBV18 with TRBJ1-2; D ambiguous. The CDR3 totals 15 residues. Per the germline V gene, CDR1 is KGHSH and CDR2 is LQKENI. V was trimmed by 0 bases and J by 4 bases, leaving 12 bases between them. CDR3 sequence: CASSPPPEASYGYTF. The CDR3 region has the DNA TGTGCCAGCTCACCACCGCCGGAAGCCAGCTATGGCTACACCTTC.

This rearrangement joins TRBV10-1 to TRBJ1-5, with D perhaps TRBD1 (5 bases). Trimming shortened V by 4 bases and J by 4 bases, and 14 bases separated the two germline ends. The CDR3 length is 15 residues. Germline V CDR1 and CDR2: WNHNN, SYGVQD (reference sequence). CDR3 nucleotides: TGCGCCAGCAGTGTCCGGGTGGGGGAAAATCAGCCCCAGCATTTT. As protein: CASSVRVGENQPQHF.

V is TRBV5-6 and J is TRBJ1-3; D gene uncertain. This CDR3 is 14 amino acids long. Germline V gene data show CDR1 as SGHDT and CDR2 as YYEEEE. Trimming shortened V by 0 bases and J by 0 bases, and 4 bases separated the two germline ends. The CDR3 DNA is TGTGCCAGCAGCTTGGACCGCTCTGGAAACACCATATATTTT. It codes for CASSLDRSGNTIYF.

The V gene is TRBV7-9, the J gene TRBJ1-4; 7 bases match TRBD1. Germline loops: CDR1 SEHNR, CDR2 FQNEAQ (reference sequence). The CDR3 is made up of 15 amino acids. V lost 2 bases, J lost 3 bases, and 3 bases stayed unmatched. CDR3 bases: TGTGCCAGCAGCTTACTCGGGACAGCTAATGAAAAACTGTTTTTT. Residues: CASSLLGTANEKLFF.

This clone was counted a few times. The J gene is TRBJ2-7, the V gene TRBV2; 7 nucleotides align to TRBD1. The V and J ends lost 7 bases and 3 bases, in that order; junction bases with no gene match: 3. The CDR3 loop spans 12 amino acids. The V gene's germline CDR1 is SNHLY and CDR2 FYNNEI. The CDR3 sequence: CASTGDSYEQYF. CDR3 sequence (DNA): TGTGCCAGCACTGGGGACAGCTACGAGCAGTACTTC.

CDR3 nucleotides: TGTGCCAGCAGACGGGCGGCAGTTAACACCGGGGAGCTGTTTTTT. Translated, it gives CASRRAAVNTGELFF. The rearrangement uses TRBV5-6 and TRBJ2-2; D uncertain. Per the germline V gene, CDR1 is SGHDT and CDR2 is YYEEEE. Between the trimmed V and J ends, which lost 5 bases and 2 bases, there was a span of 13 bases. This CDR3 has 15 amino acids.

The chain employs TRBV5-1 and TRBJ2-1; 8 nucleotides agree with TRBD2. J gave up 12 bases and V 0 bases, and 11 bases lay outside the gene matches. The CDR3 has 15 residues. CDR1 is SGHRS, CDR2 YFSETQ, per germline. Here the CDR3 reads CASSLEYGGAGMQFF. CDR3 nucleotides: TGCGCCAGCAGCTTGGAATACGGGGGGGCCGGGATGCAGTTCTTC.

V usage is TRBV19 and J usage is TRBJ1-5; 9 bases are shared with TRBD1. The junction had 10 bases not matched to a gene; V was cut back by 5 bases and J by 2 bases. Germline V gene lookup returns CDR1 LNHDA and CDR2 SQIVND (reference sequence). The CDR3 is made up of 17 amino acids. For the CDR3, the DNA is TGTGCCAGTAGTTCCCCCCCGGGACAGGGTCGCAATCAGCCCCAGCATTTT. This gives the protein CASSSPPGQGRNQPQHF.

The V gene is TRBV7-9, the J gene TRBJ1-1, with D uncertain. This CDR3 comprises 14 residues. Germline loops: CDR1 SEHNR, CDR2 FQNEAQ (reference sequence). V gave up 5 bases and J gave up 1 base, with 11 bases separating them. CDR3 protein: CASSRSPGNTEAFF. CDR3 DNA sequence: TGTGCCAGCAGCAGATCTCCGGGGAACACTGAAGCTTTCTTT. The full variable domain, its missing parts supplied by reference TRBV7-9 and TRBJ1-1, is DTGVSQNPRHKITKRGQNVTFRCDPISEHNRLYWYRQTLGQGPEFLTYFQNEAQLEKSRLLSDRFSAERPKGSFSTLEIQRTEQGDSAMYLCASSRSPGNTEAFFGQGTRLTVV.

J is TRBJ2-1 and V is TRBV4-2, with D possibly matching TRBD2 (5 bases). The V and J ends lost 0 bases and 1 base respectively, with 7 bases between them. The length of the CDR3 is 15 residues. Per the germline V gene, CDR1 is LGHNA and CDR2 is YNFKEQ. CDR3 in amino acids: CASSQDWTSYNEQFF. The CDR3 DNA follows: TGTGCCAGCAGCCAAGATTGGACTTCCTACAATGAGCAGTTCTTC.